Listed below are T cell receptor beta chains from one sample, sequenced in a study of blood T cell repertoires in COVID-19. Generated by immunoSEQ multiplex PCR, the TCRdb table keeps only in-frame clones and is missing some. The data contain 180,000 or so clones, approximately 85% of them singletons. The sequencing input was peripheral blood. These receptors came from a man in his 60s with acute or convalescent COVID-19. The CDR3 runs from the conserved cysteine through the conserved F or W. A D gene is named only where the DNA matches it firmly. A row's size may be missing; if present it is once, few, many or a size class.

clone_size	v_call	d_call	j_call	cdr3_length	cdr3_aa	cdr3_nt
.	TRBV19	TRBD1	TRBJ1-2	16	CASSASDLTGNYGYTF	TGTGCCAGTAGTGCCTCAGACCTGACAGGGAACTATGGCTACACCTTC
.	TRBV2	.	TRBJ1-6	15	CASTEGGIYNSPLHF	TGTGCCAGCACCGAGGGGGGGATCTATAATTCACCCCTCCACTTT
.	TRBV30	TRBD1	TRBJ1-1	14	CAWSVGQGATEAFF	TGTGCCTGGAGTGTGGGACAGGGGGCGACTGAAGCTTTCTTT
.	TRBV18	.	TRBJ1-1	13	CASSRGGDTEAFF	TGTGCCAGCTCACGGGGAGGTGACACTGAAGCTTTCTTT
.	TRBV4-3	.	TRBJ1-1	14	CASSQDQGHLEAFF	TGCGCCAGCAGCCAAGATCAGGGACACCTCGAAGCTTTCTTT
.	TRBV4-1	.	TRBJ2-7	14	CASSQEAPPYEQYF	TGCGCCAGCAGCCAAGAGGCTCCCCCCTACGAGCAGTACTTC
.	TRBV6-4	.	TRBJ1-1	14	CVSRAAGSNTEAFF	TGTGTCAGCCGCGCCGCGGGATCGAACACTGAAGCTTTCTTT
once	TRBV14	.	TRBJ2-1	14	CASSPNRVRGEQFF	TGTGCCAGCAGCCCAAACAGGGTCCGGGGTGAGCAGTTCTTC
.	TRBV10-3	TRBD1	TRBJ1-6	15	CAIRTQGANNSPLHF	TGTGCCATCAGAACACAGGGGGCGAATAATTCACCCCTCCACTTT
.	TRBV2	TRBD1	TRBJ1-1	13	CASTGQVNTEAFF	TGTGCCAGCACGGGACAGGTGAACACTGAAGCTTTCTTT
few	TRBV6-5	TRBD2	TRBJ2-7	15	CASSPGTSGSGEQYF	TGTGCCAGCAGCCCAGGGACTAGCGGGAGTGGCGAGCAGTACTTC
.	TRBV7-3	.	TRBJ2-3	15	CASSLKLASTDTQYF	TGTGCCAGCAGCTTAAAACTAGCCTCCACAGATACGCAGTATTTT